The sequence of this T cell receptor beta chain was determined in a study of blood T cells in healthy people across ages. This CDR3 has 14 residues. Germline assignment: CDR1 SGHRS and CDR2 YFSETQ. Notes on this clonotype: A read error may produce the germline difference seen at one junction end.

Together with a sample-barcoded 5' primer, a J-beta primer mix was included in a second PCR lasting about 7 to 11 cycles. Every sample returned 2.5 million or more CDR3-containing paired-end reads. MiXCR, applied by TCRdb to the 5' RACE reads, yields one record per CDR3 protein. Here the sample spans approximately 960,000 distinct CDR3 sequences, almost 30% being singletons. The same data also went into a second study, on T cells of mothers and their children.

The clonotype comes from a woman in her thirties or forties in good health. Sequenced input: blood. The chain has TRBV5-1 and TRBJ2-2; a possible D gene is TRBD2 (5 bases). In nucleotides, the CDR3 is TGCGTCAGCAGCTTGGCCGAGGGTCCCGGGGAGCTGTTTTTT. Amino acids: CVSSLAEGPGELFF.